The rows below give T cell receptor beta chains drawn from one sample of a study of blood T cell repertoires in COVID-19. The protocol was immunoSEQ multiplex PCR, while the TCRdb copy is restricted to in-frame clones and leaves out a portion. The sample has about 40,000 clones, around 81% seen once. Sequencing was done on a sample of peripheral blood. The receptor source for this set is a man aged 45 to 65 with active COVID-19. The CDR3 runs from the conserved cysteine through the conserved F or W. D genes are given only for firm matches. Some rows have no size entry. The others give once, few or many, or a class for an expanded clone.

TGTGCCAGCAGCCTAGGGACAGGGCTGGAGACCCAGTACTTC	CASSLGTGLETQYF	14	-	TRBV7-8	TRBD1	TRBJ2-5
TGTGCCAGCAGTGCTGCAGGGTATGAGCAGTTCTTC	CASSAAGYEQFF	12	-	TRBV2	-	TRBJ2-1
TGTGCCAGCAGCCAAGATTCACTAGCGACCATCTCTGGGGCCAACGTCCTGACTTTC	CASSQDSLATISGANVLTF	19	-	TRBV4-2	TRBD2	TRBJ2-6
TGTGCCAGCTCACCCGAGACAGGGAAAGAGACCCAGTACTTC	CASSPETGKETQYF	14	-	TRBV18	TRBD1	TRBJ2-5
TGTGCCAGCAGTGACAGGGAAGGCGGACCGGATACGCAGTATTTT	CASSDREGGPDTQYF	15	once	TRBV27	TRBD1	TRBJ2-3
TGTGCCAGCAGCCCGCGGACAGGGGGGCCTGGAAACACCATATATTTT	CASSPRTGGPGNTIYF	16	-	TRBV9	TRBD1	TRBJ1-3
TGTGCCAGCAGTGGGCTGACAGGGAAGGGCACCGGGGAGCTGTTTTTT	CASSGLTGKGTGELFF	16	-	TRBV2	TRBD1	TRBJ2-2
TGTGCCAGCAGTGCCCGTGGACAGTCACGAGGGACCCAGTACTTC	CASSARGQSRGTQYF	15	-	TRBV28	-	TRBJ2-5
TGCGCCAGCAGCTTGGAAGGGGGCTCTGGAAACACCATATATTTT	CASSLEGGSGNTIYF	15	-	TRBV5-1	-	TRBJ1-3
TGTGCCAGCAGCTTGGCCGTACGGGGGAATTCACCCCTCCACTTT	CASSLAVRGNSPLHF	15	-	TRBV5-8	-	TRBJ1-6
TGTGCCAGCTCACCATGGACAGGAGAGTGGCAGTACTTC	CASSPWTGEWQYF	13	-	TRBV18	TRBD1	TRBJ2-7
TGTGCCAGCAGCTTATCTGGACAGCGCACAGATACGCAGTATTTT	CASSLSGQRTDTQYF	15	-	TRBV13	-	TRBJ2-3
TGCGCCAGCAGCTCCACCGGGACTAGCGCAGATACGCAGTATTTT	CASSSTGTSADTQYF	15	-	TRBV5-1	TRBD2	TRBJ2-3
TGTGCCAGTAGTCAAGTCCTGGGGGGGCTCGGCAATCAGCCCCAGCATTTT	CASSQVLGGLGNQPQHF	17	-	TRBV19	-	TRBJ1-5
TGTGCCATCAGTGAGGACAGGGGGCTATCCTACAATGAGCAGTTCTTC	CAISEDRGLSYNEQFF	16	-	TRBV10-3	TRBD1	TRBJ2-1
TGCAGCGTTGGCCAGTTTAACACTGAAGCTTTCTTT	CSVGQFNTEAFF	12	-	TRBV29-1	-	TRBJ1-1
TGTGCCAGCAGTTCCCGGACAGGGACGAACCGCTACGAGCAGTACTTC	CASSSRTGTNRYEQYF	16	-	TRBV27	TRBD1	TRBJ2-7
TGCGCCAGCAGCCTACAAGGACAAGGGGAATACGAGCAGTACTTC	CASSLQGQGEYEQYF	15	-	TRBV4-1	-	TRBJ2-7
TGTGCCAGCAGCTTTCTGGGACTAGCGGGGGTAGCGGATACGCAGTATTTT	CASSFLGLAGVADTQYF	17	-	TRBV11-3	TRBD2	TRBJ2-3
TGTGCCAGCAGCCAGGGGCGGGGATGGGTCTACGAGCAGTACTTC	CASSQGRGWVYEQYF	15	-	TRBV7-8	-	TRBJ2-7
TGTGCCAGCAGCAATAAGGGACAGGCCACCTACGAGCAGTACTTC	CASSNKGQATYEQYF	15	-	TRBV21-1	-	TRBJ2-7
TGTGCCAGCAGGGGGACTAGACCCCCCTACGAGCAGTACTTC	CASRGTRPPYEQYF	14	few	TRBV7-9	TRBD2	TRBJ2-7
TGTGCCAGCAGCTTTGTCGGGCAGGGTAATGAAAAACTGTTTTTT	CASSFVGQGNEKLFF	15	-	TRBV5-6	-	TRBJ1-4
TGTGCCAGTAGTCCAGGACAGTATCCTGGCTACACCTTC	CASSPGQYPGYTF	13	few	TRBV19	-	TRBJ1-2
TGCGCCAGCAGCCGCACAGGGGCCTCCTACGAGCAGTACTTC	CASSRTGASYEQYF	14	-	TRBV4-1	TRBD1	TRBJ2-7
TGTGCCAGCAGACCGGGACTAGCGGGCGGCCTCACCGGGGAGCTGTTTTTT	CASRPGLAGGLTGELFF	17	-	TRBV3-1/TRBV3-2	TRBD2	TRBJ2-2
TGTGCCAGCAGCCAAGTCTGGGCTAGCGGGGGTTCCTACGAGCAGTACTTC	CASSQVWASGGSYEQYF	17	once	TRBV3-1/TRBV3-2	TRBD2	TRBJ2-7
TGTGCCAGCAGCTTAGCGCGGACCGGGACAGGGGTAACTGAAGCTTTCTTT	CASSLARTGTGVTEAFF	17	-	TRBV7-8	TRBD1	TRBJ1-1
TGTGCCAGCAGCCGCCCTTCACAGGGGGGGAACACTGAAGCTTTCTTT	CASSRPSQGGNTEAFF	16	-	TRBV7-9	TRBD1	TRBJ1-1
TGTGCCACCACGACAGGAATCACAGATACGCAGTATTTT	CATTTGITDTQYF	13	-	TRBV7-9	-	TRBJ2-3
TGTGCCAGCAGCCAGGGACAGGGGTACAATGAGCAGTTCTTC	CASSQGQGYNEQFF	14	-	TRBV7-3	TRBD1	TRBJ2-1
TGTGCCAGCAGCCTCCCTAGCGGACCTTCCTACAATGAGCAGTTCTTC	CASSLPSGPSYNEQFF	16	-	TRBV7-9	TRBD2	TRBJ2-1
TGCGCCAGCAGCCCGGACAGGAAACCTAACTATGGCTACACCTTC	CASSPDRKPNYGYTF	15	-	TRBV4-3	TRBD1	TRBJ1-2
TGTGCCAGCAGTAGGGACAGGGAAAATTCACCCCTCCACTTT	CASSRDRENSPLHF	14	-	TRBV5-4	TRBD1	TRBJ1-6
TGCGCCAGCAGCTGGAGCGGAGGATACAATGAGCAGTTCTTC	CASSWSGGYNEQFF	14	-	TRBV5-1	-	TRBJ2-1
TGTGCCAGCAGCCCGGGGACTAGCGGGAACACCGGGGAGCTGTTTTTT	CASSPGTSGNTGELFF	16	-	TRBV5-5	TRBD2	TRBJ2-2
TGTGCCAGCAGCCCTCAGGGGGGTATGCGTGAAAAACTGTTTTTT	CASSPQGGMREKLFF	15	-	TRBV7-2	TRBD1	TRBJ1-4
TGCGCCAGCAGCTTAGCTAGCGGGAATACCTACGAGCAGTACTTC	CASSLASGNTYEQYF	15	-	TRBV5-1	TRBD2	TRBJ2-7
TGTGCCAGCTCACCACCGGACAGGGAGAACACTGAAGCTTTCTTT	CASSPPDRENTEAFF	15	-	TRBV18	TRBD1	TRBJ1-1
TGTGCCAGCAGGGCCGAAAGAGGTCCCGGGGAGCTGTTTTTT	CASRAERGPGELFF	14	-	TRBV27	-	TRBJ2-2
TGTGCCACCAGTGACGGAGGACTGGGGGGGGCGTATCAGCCCCAGCATTTT	CATSDGGLGGAYQPQHF	17	-	TRBV24-1	-	TRBJ1-5
TGTGCCACCAGTGACGCAGGGGATAATGAAAAACTGTTTTTT	CATSDAGDNEKLFF	14	-	TRBV24-1	-	TRBJ1-4
TGTGCCAGCAGTAAGGCCAGGGCCTACGAGCAGTACTTC	CASSKARAYEQYF	13	once	TRBV2	-	TRBJ2-7
TGTGCCAGCAGCTACCGGGGGACAGGGGTGGACAAGCAGTTCTTC	CASSYRGTGVDKQFF	15	-	TRBV7-3	TRBD1	TRBJ2-1
TGTGCCACCAGTGGGCTGGGGGGGTATGAAGATGGCTACACCTTC	CATSGLGGYEDGYTF	15	-	TRBV24-1	-	TRBJ1-2
TGTGCCAGCTCCCGACAGAATGGCTACACCTTC	CASSRQNGYTF	11	-	TRBV18	-	TRBJ1-2
TGTGCCAGCTCACCACAGGGGGTGATCACTGAAGCTTTCTTT	CASSPQGVITEAFF	14	-	TRBV18	-	TRBJ1-1
TGTGCCACCAGCAGAGCCGGGACAGGGTCCTACGAGCAGTACTTC	CATSRAGTGSYEQYF	15	-	TRBV15	TRBD1	TRBJ2-7
TGTGCCAGCAGTTGGAACGGAGCCTACGAGCAGTACTTC	CASSWNGAYEQYF	13	once	TRBV12-3/TRBV12-4	-	TRBJ2-7
TGCGCCAGCAGCCATACAGGGGAAAATCAGCCCCAGCATTTT	CASSHTGENQPQHF	14	few	TRBV4-1	TRBD1	TRBJ1-5
TGTGCCAGCAGCATACCAGGGATAAGAGAAAAACTGTTTTTT	CASSIPGIREKLFF	14	-	TRBV7-9	-	TRBJ1-4
TGTGCCAGCAGTGACTCTCCTAGCGGGAGGACCGGGGAGCTGTTTTTT	CASSDSPSGRTGELFF	16	-	TRBV6-4	TRBD2	TRBJ2-2
TGTGCCAGCAGTTACTCGAGGGCAACCCACTACGAGCAGTACTTC	CASSYSRATHYEQYF	15	-	TRBV6-6	-	TRBJ2-7
TGTGCCAGCTCACCTCCTAGCGGGGGAACCAATGAGCAGTTCTTC	CASSPPSGGTNEQFF	15	-	TRBV18	TRBD2	TRBJ2-1
TGTGCCAGCAGCTTACTCTTCCCCGGGGCCAACGTCCTGACTTTC	CASSLLFPGANVLTF	15	-	TRBV11-3	-	TRBJ2-6
TGTGCCAGCAGCCCCGGGGGGAGGCCTGAGCAGTTCTTC	CASSPGGRPEQFF	13	-	TRBV12-3/TRBV12-4	TRBD2	TRBJ2-1
TGTGCCAGCAACTCCGGGTCTCGTCAGCCCCAGCATTTT	CASNSGSRQPQHF	13	-	TRBV6-6	-	TRBJ1-5
TGTGCCACCAGTGGTTCCGGGACAGGGCGTAATGAGCAGTTCTTC	CATSGSGTGRNEQFF	15	-	TRBV24-1	TRBD1	TRBJ2-1
TGTGCCAGCAGTTTTCGCGCCGGCGGGCAGGGGGCTGAAGCTTTCTTT	CASSFRAGGQGAEAFF	16	-	TRBV28	TRBD1	TRBJ1-1